What follows are 14 T cell receptor beta chains derived from one specimen sequenced in a study of T cells in Graves' hyperthyroidism and ophthalmopathy. RNA transcripts served as the template for amplifying TCR beta CDR3 regions. A set of HTBI primers served as the primers for a first-round RT-PCR of the TCR CDR3. Via MiXCR, TCRdb re-called the multiplex PCR reads, giving one row per CDR3 protein. The table records roughly 720,000 distinct CDR3 sequences, around a sixth of them present only once. Sequenced input: blood. These receptors all come from a man aged 45 to 65 with Graves' hyperthyroidism.

The chain links TRBV2 to TRBJ2-7; TRBD2 agrees at 8 bases. Germline loops: CDR1 SNHLY, CDR2 FYNNEI. The CDR3 totals 14 residues. With 3 bases clipped from V and 3 bases from J, the junction kept 4 bases outside the gene matches. CDR3 in DNA: TGTGCCAGCAGTGACTTAGCGGGAAGCTACGAGCAGTACTTC. Translation gives CASSDLAGSYEQYF.

This clonotype was counted at least ten times. The chain uses TRBV13 and TRBJ2-7; no firm D call. The V end was cut by 6 bases, the J end by 0 bases, with 12 bases between. Germline lookup yields CDR1 PRHDT and CDR2 FYEKMQ (reference sequence). This CDR3 has 14 residues. The CDR3 DNA follows: TGTGCCAGCAGTCGAGACACTGTCTCCTACGAGCAGTACTTC. It yields the protein CASSRDTVSYEQYF.

There are many counts of this clonotype. A single base separates this from a much larger clone, so it may be a read error. The rearrangement joins TRBV7-8 to TRBJ1-5, with D possibly TRBD1 on 5 matching bases. CDR1 and CDR2 (germline): SGHVS, FQNEAQ. Trimming took 5 bases from V and 0 from J, leaving 11 bases between them. CDR3 length: 15 residues. The CDR3 is CASSNQGYSNQPQHF. CDR3 sequence (DNA): TGTGCCAGCAGCAACCAGGGTTATAGCAATCAGCCCCAGCATTTT.

This clonotype was counted at least ten times. This chain connects TRBV7-8 to TRBJ2-7, with 8 bases that match TRBD2. The germline V gene encodes CDR1 SGHVS and CDR2 FQNEAQ. The CDR3 contains 15 residues. Trimming removed 6 bases from V and 0 bases from J; junction bases left unmatched: 7. CDR3 loop: CASSPAGESSYEQYF. The CDR3 nucleotides are TGTGCCAGCAGTCCAGCGGGAGAGAGCTCCTACGAGCAGTACTTC.

This clonotype appeared a few times. The genes are TRBV7-2 and TRBJ2-1; D uncertain. CDR1 and CDR2 from the germline V gene are SGHTA and FQGNSA. V lost 2 bases to trimming and J lost 7 bases, with 6 bases between them. CDR3 size: 12 residues. The CDR3 protein is CASSLSANEQFF. The CDR3 nucleotides read TGTGCCAGCAGCTTATCAGCTAATGAGCAGTTCTTC.

This clonotype was detected only a few times. The V call is TRBV11-2, the J call TRBJ2-1, with D possibly being TRBD1 (6 bases). Germline lookup yields CDR1 SGHAT and CDR2 FQNNGV. V gave up 1 base and J gave up 0 bases, with 13 bases separating them. The CDR3 is 17 amino acids. The CDR3 here is CASSLGKRGSSYNEQFF. CDR3 DNA sequence: TGTGCCAGCAGCTTAGGTAAGAGGGGGAGCTCCTACAATGAGCAGTTCTTC.

This clonotype has just a few counts. A much larger clone lies one base from this, so it may be a read error. V usage is TRBV6-1 and J usage is TRBJ2-7, with D possibly matching TRBD2 (7 bases). The CDR3 loop spans 18 amino acids. The V gene's germline CDR1 is MNHNS and CDR2 SASEGT. For the CDR3, the DNA is TGTGCCTGCAGTGAAGGGGTCGGGAGCGGGACCCCAAGGGGGGAGCAGTACTTC. This sequence encodes CACSEGVGSGTPRGEQYF.

The chain uses TRBV20-1 and TRBJ2-1, with 8 bases lining up with TRBD1. J lost 8 bases, V lost 5 bases, and 11 bases had no gene match. The V gene's germline CDR1 is DFQATT and CDR2 SNEGSKA (reference sequence). CDR3 length equals 14 residues. DNA for the CDR3: TGCAGTGCTCCAACCGGGACAGGCCGGTATGAGCAGTTCTTC. This codes for CSAPTGTGRYEQFF.

V is TRBV29-1 and J is TRBJ2-2; 9 nucleotides match TRBD1. This CDR3 has 15 residues. From germline, CDR1 is SQVTM and CDR2 ANQGSEA. V was pared by 5 bases and J by 7 bases, with 11 bases of the junction left unmatched. The CDR3 DNA reads as TGCAGCGTTTGGCGTGGGGACAGGGCCGTCGGGGAGCTGTTTTTT. Translating it yields CSVWRGDRAVGELFF.

Many counts were recorded for this clonotype. The V gene is TRBV2, the J gene TRBJ2-3; a weak D match, TRBD2 (5 bases). Trimming pared 2 bases from V and 3 bases from J, leaving 9 bases between. This CDR3 spans 14 amino acids. Germline V gene sequence: CDR1 SNHLY, CDR2 FYNNEI. The CDR3 spells CASSERRVTDTQYF. DNA for the CDR3: TGTGCCAGCAGTGAACGGCGGGTAACAGATACGCAGTATTTT.

The sample holds many counts of this clonotype. The V and J genes are TRBV27 and TRBJ2-5, with 13 positions matching TRBD2. Germline lookup yields CDR1 MNHEY and CDR2 SMNVEV (reference sequence). The CDR3 spans 16 residues. V shed 3 bases and J 5 bases; nucleotides not matched to a gene: 6. CDR3 coding DNA: TGTGCCAGCAGTTTTCTCCCGACTAGCGGGAGGGAGACCCAGTACTTC. Encoded protein: CASSFLPTSGRETQYF.

The chain couples TRBV30 to TRBJ2-1; D may be TRBD1 (6 bases). CDR1 and CDR2 from the germline V gene are GTSNPN and SVGIG (reference sequence). The CDR3 consists of 14 residues. The ends were cut back, 4 bases at V and 0 bases at J, with 10 bases in the middle. The CDR3 DNA follows: TGTGCCTGGAACGGACAGAGCTCCTACAATGAGCAGTTCTTC. Amino acid sequence: CAWNGQSSYNEQFF.

This clonotype was detected ten times or more. J is TRBJ1-6 and V is TRBV28; 11 bases map to TRBD1. The germline V gene has CDR1 MDHEN and CDR2 SYDVKM. V lost 6 bases and J lost 9; bases outside the gene matches: 4. The CDR3 consists of 14 residues. The CDR3 loop is CASSPGQGVSPLHF. As DNA, the CDR3 is TGTGCCAGCAGCCCGGGACAGGGGGTTTCACCCCTCCACTTT.

A remark on this clonotype: A read error may explain this, as a much larger clone is one base away. V and J are TRBV12-3 or TRBV12-4 and TRBJ2-1; D may be TRBD1 or TRBD2 (5 bases each). The CDR3 is made up of 15 amino acids. CDR3 protein: CGSSSLGDGHNEQFF. CDR3 bases: TGTGGCAGCAGTTCCTTGGGGGACGGCCACAATGAGCAGTTCTTC.